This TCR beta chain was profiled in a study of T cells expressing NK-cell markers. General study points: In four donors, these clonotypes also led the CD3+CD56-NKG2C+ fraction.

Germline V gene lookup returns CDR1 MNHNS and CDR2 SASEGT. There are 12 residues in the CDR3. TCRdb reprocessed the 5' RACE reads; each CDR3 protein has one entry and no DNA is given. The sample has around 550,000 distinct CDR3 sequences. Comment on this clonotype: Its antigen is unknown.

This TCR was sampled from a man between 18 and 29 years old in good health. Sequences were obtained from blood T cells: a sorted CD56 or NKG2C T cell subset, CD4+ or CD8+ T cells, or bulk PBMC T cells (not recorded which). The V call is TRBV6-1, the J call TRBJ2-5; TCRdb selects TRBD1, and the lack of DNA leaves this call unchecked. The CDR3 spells CASQAQWETQYF.